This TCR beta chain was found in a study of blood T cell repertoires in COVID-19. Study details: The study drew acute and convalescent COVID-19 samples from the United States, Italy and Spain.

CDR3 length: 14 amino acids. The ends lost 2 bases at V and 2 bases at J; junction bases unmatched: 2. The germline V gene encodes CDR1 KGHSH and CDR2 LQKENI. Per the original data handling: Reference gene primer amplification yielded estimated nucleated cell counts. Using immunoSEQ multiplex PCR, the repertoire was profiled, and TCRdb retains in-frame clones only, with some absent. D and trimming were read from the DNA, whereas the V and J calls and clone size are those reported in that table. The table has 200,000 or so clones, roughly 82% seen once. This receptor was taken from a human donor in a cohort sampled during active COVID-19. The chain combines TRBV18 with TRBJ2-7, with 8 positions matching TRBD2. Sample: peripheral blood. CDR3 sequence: CASSPAGGPYEQYF. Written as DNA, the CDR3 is TGTGCCAGCTCACCAGCGGGAGGCCCCTACGAGCAGTACTTC.